These 29 T cell receptor beta chains originate from one sample sequenced in a study of beta chain features in type 1 diabetes (dated by TCRdb to the late 2010s). The paper as a whole reports these results and caveats: A moderate but significant shortening of TCRB CDR3 length was observed in type 1 diabetes patients in all four CD4+ subsets.

These receptors lack a known antigen. The method was the immunoSEQ multiplex PCR assay. All of the isolated RNA was reverse transcribed with the High Capacity cDNA Reverse Transcription Kit, so expressed TCRB transcripts were sequenced. TCRdb provides this immuneACCESS table in a form limited to in-frame rearrangements. Some clones are lacking; in checked studies, under half of them reflect an unresolved V gene, and why the rest are absent is not known. The sample records 50,000 or so clones, about 40% of which are singletons. The ten largest clones take up 1.4% of the sample. Sequencing input: Tregs from blood. The cell subset or site label for this specimen denotes: regulatory CD4+ T cells. These receptors originate from a man aged 25-40 years with type 1 diabetes.

There are a few counts of this clone. CDR3 protein: CASRERGYEQYF. The CDR3 region has the DNA TGTGCCAGCAGGGAAAGAGGGTACGAGCAGTACTTC. The chain recombines TRBV11-2 with TRBJ2-7, with a weak D call TRBD2 (5 bases). Germline CDR1 SGHAT, CDR2 FQNNGV. The CDR3 has 12 residues. V was clipped by 6 bases and J by 4 bases, with 10 bases between them.

The chain has TRBV18 and TRBJ2-3; D is unresolved. Per germline, CDR1 KGHSH and CDR2 LQKENI. V lost 6 bases to trimming and J lost 0 bases, with 13 bases between them. The CDR3 runs to 15 residues. This CDR3 reads CASSLLLASTDTQYF. The CDR3, as DNA: TGTGCCAGCTCTCTCTTATTGGCTAGCACAGATACGCAGTATTTT.

This clone was seen a handful of times. The chain's CDR3 is CASSRDGAYEQYF. The CDR3, as DNA: TGTGCCAGCAGCCGGGATGGGGCCTACGAGCAGTACTTC. The rearrangement joins TRBV7-2 to TRBJ2-7; TRBD2 is a possible D gene (5 bases). Germline CDR1 is SGHTA and CDR2 is FQGNSA. This CDR3 spans 13 amino acids. Trimming took 5 bases from V and 2 from J, leaving 10 bases between them.

The J gene is TRBJ2-1, the V gene TRBV18, with 12 bases identical to TRBD2. CDR3 length equals 15 residues. With V trimmed by 1 base and J by 9 bases, 4 bases remained unmatched. Germline V gene data show CDR1 as KGHSH and CDR2 as LQKENI. The CDR3 loop reads CASSPLLAGGREQFF. As DNA, the CDR3 is TGTGCCAGCTCACCACTGCTAGCGGGGGGGCGTGAGCAGTTCTTC.

The CDR3 DNA is TGTGCCAGCAGCTTGGGGACAGGGCGCACCGGGGAGCTGTTTTTT. Protein: CASSLGTGRTGELFF. The chain has TRBV5-6 and TRBJ2-2; TRBD1 agrees at 8 bases. CDR3 length: 15 residues. Germline V gene data show CDR1 as SGHDT and CDR2 as YYEEEE. V shed 0 bases, J shed 4 bases, and the junction held 2 bases outside the gene matches.

This clone was recorded a few times. The chain uses TRBV11-2 and TRBJ2-5, with a tentative D call TRBD2 (5 bases). The CDR3 has 14 residues. Trimming took 2 bases from V and 5 from J, leaving 12 bases between them. Germline V gene sequence: CDR1 SGHAT, CDR2 FQNNGV. The chain's CDR3 is CASSLTSNWETQYF. CDR3 nucleotides: TGTGCCAGCAGCTTAACTAGTAACTGGGAGACCCAGTACTTC.

In this sample, this clone turned up a few times. The V call is TRBV11-3, the J call TRBJ2-1; no clear D. The CDR3 spans 13 residues. Germline V lookup: CDR1 SGHNT, CDR2 YENEEA. The V and J ends lost 1 base and 10 bases respectively, with 11 bases between them. The CDR3 region is CASSLAPLREQFF. In DNA form, the CDR3 reads TGTGCCAGCAGCTTAGCCCCTCTCCGGGAGCAGTTCTTC.

This clone was seen a few times. This sequence joins TRBV2 and TRBJ2-7, with 8 bases identical to TRBD2. Germline lookup yields CDR1 SNHLY and CDR2 FYNNEI. The CDR3 is made up of 17 amino acids. Losses at the gene ends were 6 bases for V and 2 bases for J; bases not matched to a gene: 15. The DNA of the CDR3 is TGTGCCAGCAGGGAGATGTTGAGAGCGGGAGAGGCCTACGAGCAGTACTTC. It translates to CASREMLRAGEAYEQYF. The variable domain in full, completed from reference TRBV2 and TRBJ2-7, reads EPEVTQTPSHQVTQMGQEVILRCVPISNHLYFYWYRQILGQKVEFLVSFYNNEISEKSEIFDDQFSVERPDGSNFTLKIRSTKLEDSAMYFCASREMLRAGEAYEQYFGPGTRLTVT.

Comments on this clone: The identical CDR3 is also encoded by other nucleotide sequences in the sample. The chain uses TRBV5-4 and TRBJ1-1; 8 bases line up with TRBD1. The CDR3 extends over 14 amino acids. Germline-derived CDR1 and CDR2 are SGHNT and YYREEE (reference sequence). The J segment lost 4 bases and the V segment lost 8 bases, leaving 10 bases of the junction unmatched. As DNA, the CDR3 is TGTGCCAGTAGCCCCACAGGGGGAGGCACTGAAGCTTTCTTT. Protein: CASSPTGGGTEAFF.

J is TRBJ2-4 and V is TRBV5-4, with a tentative D call TRBD2 (5 bases). This CDR3 comprises 15 residues. Germline CDR1 is SGHNT and CDR2 is YYREEE (reference sequence). Trimming took 2 bases from V and 9 from J, leaving 18 bases between them. The CDR3, as DNA: TGTGCCAGCAGCTTCGGATACACTTCGGGGAGCATTCAGTACTTC. This sequence encodes CASSFGYTSGSIQYF.

The V call is TRBV5-6, the J call TRBJ2-3; D is ambiguous. CDR3 length equals 13 residues. V was shortened by 0 bases and J by 5 bases, with 7 bases between the two germline ends. The germline gives CDR1 SGHDT, CDR2 YYEEEE. CDR3 bases: TGTGCCAGCAGCTTGGTGAGTGGAGATACGCAGTATTTT. This codes for CASSLVSGDTQYF.

The rearrangement uses TRBV14 and TRBJ2-6, with 7 bases matching TRBD1. Trimming at V came to 1 base and at J to 5 bases, leaving 8 bases not matched to a gene. CDR1 and CDR2 (germline): SGHDN, FVKESK. The CDR3 runs to 17 residues. The DNA for the CDR3 is TGTGCCAGCAGCCAAGGCCCAGGGGGACCTCGGGCCAACGTCCTGACTTTC. Its protein is CASSQGPGGPRANVLTF.

The table lists this clone with a few counts. This CDR3 is CASSLARSSYEQYF. CDR3 coding DNA: TGTGCCAGCAGTTTGGCAAGAAGCTCCTACGAGCAGTACTTC. The V and J genes are TRBV27 and TRBJ2-7; no firm D call. Per germline, CDR1 MNHEY and CDR2 SMNVEV (reference sequence). V dropped 3 bases and J dropped 0 bases, with 9 bases sitting between them. The CDR3 runs 14 residues.

The chain carries TRBV7-2 and TRBJ2-7; D is perhaps TRBD2 (7 bases). Germline V CDR1 and CDR2: SGHTA, FQGNSA. This CDR3 comprises 18 residues. The V end lost 3 bases, the J end lost 2 bases, and 23 bases lay between the germline ends. CDR3 loop: CASSFGGLPTWGPYEQYF. CDR3 bases: TGTGCCAGCAGCTTTGGGGGACTACCAACCTGGGGGCCCTACGAGCAGTACTTC.

V gene TRBV29-1 combines with J gene TRBJ2-3; TRBD2 matches at 9 bases. In germline, CDR1 is SQVTM, CDR2 ANQGSEA. The CDR3 totals 15 residues. Trimming at V came to 3 bases and at J to 4 bases, leaving 8 bases not matched to a gene. CDR3 loop: CSVDLGSGSPDTQYF. CDR3 DNA sequence: TGCAGCGTTGACCTGGGTAGCGGGAGCCCAGATACGCAGTATTTT.

This clone was seen a few times. The V and J genes are TRBV14 and TRBJ1-1; D is unresolved. Germline V gene lookup returns CDR1 SGHDN and CDR2 FVKESK. The V end was cut by 0 bases, the J end by 11 bases, with 7 bases between. This CDR3 comprises 11 residues. The CDR3 sequence is CASSQEAVAFF. The DNA for the CDR3 is TGTGCCAGCAGCCAAGAGGCTGTGGCTTTCTTT.

This clone occurred a few times. The J gene is TRBJ1-5, the V gene TRBV30, with 8 bases matching TRBD1. The trim removed 2 bases at V and 2 bases at J, leaving 2 bases unmatched. CDR3 size: 14 residues. Germline CDR1 and CDR2: GTSNPN and SVGIG (reference sequence). The CDR3 reads CAWSTTGGNQPQHF. The CDR3, as DNA: TGTGCCTGGAGTACGACAGGGGGCAATCAGCCCCAGCATTTT.

J is TRBJ2-3 and V is TRBV6-6, with TRBD2 identical over 14 bases. The CDR3 contains 15 residues. Germline V gives CDR1 MNHNY, CDR2 SVGAGI (reference sequence). The V gene end was trimmed by 9 bases and the J gene end by 8 bases; junction bases not matched to a gene: 10. CDR3 in amino acids: CASSTRGLAGVTQYF. Written as DNA, the CDR3 is TGTGCCAGTTCGACCCGGGGACTAGCGGGAGTTACGCAGTATTTT.

The V call is TRBV15, the J call TRBJ2-7; D possibly corresponds to TRBD1 (5 bases). There are 14 residues in the CDR3. Between the trimmed V and J ends, which lost 0 bases and 7 bases, there was a span of 13 bases. In germline, CDR1 is LNHNV, CDR2 YYDKDF (reference sequence). CDR3 residues: CATSRERRVGEQYF. The DNA of the CDR3 is TGTGCCACCAGCAGAGAGCGCAGGGTGGGAGAGCAGTACTTC.

This clone was observed a handful of times. The rearrangement uses TRBV28 and TRBJ2-3, with 11 bases that match TRBD2. The V segment lost 6 bases and the J segment 4 bases; nucleotides outside the gene matches: 3. Germline V gives CDR1 MDHEN, CDR2 SYDVKM. The CDR3 is 14 residues long. CDR3: CASSASGRPDTQYF. The CDR3 DNA follows: TGTGCCAGCAGCGCTAGCGGGAGGCCAGATACGCAGTATTTT. Full variable domain (missing parts from reference TRBV28 and TRBJ2-3): DVKVTQSSRYLVKRTGEKVFLECVQDMDHENMFWYRQDPGLGLRLIYFSYDVKMKEKGDIPEGYSVSREKKERFSLILESASTNQTSMYLCASSASGRPDTQYFGPGTRLTVL.

This sequence joins TRBV28 and TRBJ1-2; no definite D call. Germline CDR1 MDHEN, CDR2 SYDVKM. V was shortened by 2 bases and J by 0 bases, with 10 bases between the two germline ends. There are 15 residues in the CDR3. The chain's CDR3 is CASSLPRLANYGYTF. CDR3 DNA: TGTGCCAGCAGTTTACCGCGATTAGCTAACTATGGCTACACCTTC.

The sample holds a few counts of this clone. The J gene is TRBJ2-1, the V gene TRBV30; D not resolved. Germline V gene lookup returns CDR1 GTSNPN and CDR2 SVGIG (reference sequence). There are 13 residues in the CDR3. Deletions cut 1 base from V and 0 bases from J, with 4 bases between. The CDR3 reads CAWSADSYNEQFF. For the CDR3, the DNA is TGTGCCTGGAGTGCAGACTCCTACAATGAGCAGTTCTTC. The variable domain in full, completed from reference TRBV30 and TRBJ2-1, reads SQTIHQWPATLVQPVGSPLSLECTVEGTSNPNLYWYRQAAGRGLQLLFYSVGIGQISSEVPQNLSASRPQDRQFILSSKKLLLSDSGFYLCAWSADSYNEQFFGPGTRLTVL.

The chain carries TRBV4-3 and TRBJ1-4; TRBD1 aligns across 11 bases. The ends lost 3 bases at V and 8 bases at J; junction bases unmatched: 11. The CDR3 totals 17 residues. Looked up from germline, CDR1 is LGHNA and CDR2 is YSLEER. CDR3 sequence: CASSHSLVGTGGEKLFF. CDR3 bases: TGCGCCAGCAGCCACAGTTTGGTTGGGACAGGGGGAGAAAAACTGTTTTTT.

DNA of the CDR3: TGCGCCAGCAGCCACGAGTTTCAGGGCTATGGCTACACCTTC. Residues: CASSHEFQGYGYTF. The rearrangement uses TRBV5-1 and TRBJ1-2, with D possibly matching TRBD1 (5 bases). The V end lost 4 bases, the J end lost 4 bases, and 14 bases lay between the germline ends. The CDR3 sequence is 14 residues long. From germline, CDR1 is SGHRS and CDR2 YFSETQ.

This clone came up a few times. This chain joins TRBV6-5 and TRBJ1-1; unclear D gene. The CDR3 covers 15 residues. CDR1 MNHEY and CDR2 SVGAGI come from the germline V gene. The V and J ends lost 2 bases and 6 bases respectively, with 16 bases between them. CDR3 bases: TGTGCCAGCAGTTACCTCTCGGGAGGGTCGGCTGAAGCTTTCTTT. Its translation is CASSYLSGGSAEAFF.

J is TRBJ2-5 and V is TRBV7-2; D possibly corresponds to TRBD2 (5 bases). The DNA end is a closer match to TRBJ2-7, so the J assignment may be wrong. The V gene's germline CDR1 is SGHTA and CDR2 FQGNSA. CDR3 length: 15 residues. The CDR3 loop reads CASSLAPRESGEQYF. The CDR3 DNA sequence: TGTGCCAGCAGCTTAGCTCCACGGGAAAGCGGCGAGCAGTACTTC.

The CDR3 sequence: CASSQDKEYNSPLHF. The CDR3 DNA follows: TGCGCCAGCAGCCAAGATAAGGAGTATAATTCACCCCTCCACTTT. This sequence joins TRBV4-3 and TRBJ1-6; no clear D. The CDR3 covers 15 residues. Trimming cost V 0 bases and J 4 bases, with 7 bases left between them. The germline CDR1 and CDR2 sequences are LGHNA and YSLEER.

The CDR3 DNA is TGTGCCTGGAGTGTGGGGGGTTACGAGCAGTACTTC. Translation gives CAWSVGGYEQYF. This rearrangement joins TRBV30 to TRBJ2-7; maybe TRBD2 (6 bases). CDR1 and CDR2 from the germline V gene are GTSNPN and SVGIG (reference sequence). The CDR3 is 12 amino acids. Between the trimmed V and J ends, which lost 0 bases and 4 bases, there was a span of 7 bases. The full variable domain, with the rest looked up from reference TRBV30 and TRBJ2-7, is SQTIHQWPATLVQPVGSPLSLECTVEGTSNPNLYWYRQAAGRGLQLLFYSVGIGQISSEVPQNLSASRPQDRQFILSSKKLLLSDSGFYLCAWSVGGYEQYFGPGTRLTVT.

The rearrangement joins TRBV27 to TRBJ2-7; TRBD2 agrees at 10 bases. Germline V gene sequence: CDR1 MNHEY, CDR2 SMNVEV (reference sequence). After removal of 2 bases from V and 3 bases from J, the junction contained 10 bases not matched to a gene. CDR3 length equals 17 residues. The CDR3 spells CASSLIGSSSGSYEQYF. DNA for the CDR3: TGTGCCAGCAGTTTAATCGGGTCGTCTAGCGGGAGCTACGAGCAGTACTTC.